The T cell receptor (beta chain) described here comes from a study of T cells after yellow fever vaccination. Template-switching 5'RACE yielded the TCR cDNA; a universal primer site and UMIs were added in the process. TCRdb re-derived calls from the 5' RACE reads in MiXCR, one entry per CDR3 protein. This sample has more than 350,000 distinct CDR3 sequences; 11% occur once, and the top ten carry 18%. This clonotype was seen a handful of times. The V end was cut by 5 bases, the J end by 0 bases, with 17 bases between. The CDR3 length is 17 residues. The germline V gene has CDR1 SGHTA and CDR2 FQGTGA. Sequenced here: PBMCs, sampled on the day of the first yellow fever vaccination. This rearrangement joins TRBV7-3 to TRBJ1-5; D is unresolved. The TCR sequence derives from a man between 18 and 35 years old who received the YFV17D yellow fever vaccine. The CDR3 loop reads CASSPTSPLDSNQPQHF. DNA for the CDR3: TGTGCCAGCAGCCCGACCTCGCCGCTGGATAGCAATCAGCCCCAGCATTTT.